The following is a T cell receptor beta chain sequence with its context. Antigen: not known. This entry comes from a study of shared clonotypes between healthy human individuals. The study drew all its donors from Caucasian adults living in Nashville, Tennessee. Study outcomes and limitations: Limitation of the genetic and exposure-history diversity represented came from the few donors.

Across several immunoSEQ plates, the genomic DNA of each subset was split evenly. The assay was immunoSEQ multiplex PCR, and TCRdb's table has in-frame clones only and misses some. This sample carries 1,500,000 or so clones, roughly 96% of them seen once, and the ten largest clones take over 1%. Looked up from germline, CDR1 is WNHNN and CDR2 is SYGVQD (reference sequence). V was clipped by 10 bases and J by 1 base, with 14 bases between them. CDR3 length: 13 amino acids. The chain couples TRBV10-1 to TRBJ2-7; D call uncertain. The receptor was derived from a man younger than 40 in good health. The source material was naive CD4+ T cells sorted from blood. The sample's subset: CD45RA+ positively selected. Written as DNA, the CDR3 is TGCGCCACCTCAAGTGGGATATCCTACGAGCAGTACTTC. It translates to CATSSGISYEQYF.